This passage covers 9 T cell receptor beta chains from one sample sequenced in a study of molecular identifiers for immune sequencing clone quantification. MiXCR was run by TCRdb on the PCR reads, yielding one entry per CDR3 protein. In the table there are about 500,000 distinct CDR3 sequences, less than 30% of which are singletons. Source material: naive CD8+ T cells from blood, with Jurkat cell RNA spiked in. Subset here: FACS-sorted CD8+CD4-CCR7+CD45RA+ naive T cells. These TCRs come from a human donor in good health. Some libraries in this study had Jurkat cell RNA spiked in.

Remarks on this clonotype: Relative to the germline gene, one junction end is altered; a read error may explain this. The chain carries TRBV19 and TRBJ2-7; D is unresolved. The CDR3 is made up of 13 amino acids. The V gene's germline CDR1 is LNHDA and CDR2 SQIVND (reference sequence). CDR3 sequence: CASSTTSSSEQYF. As DNA, the CDR3 is TGTGCCAGTAGTACGACCTCCTCCTCCGAGCAGTACTTC.

This rearrangement joins TRBV2 to TRBJ1-5; tentative D call: TRBD1 (5 bases). Trimming shortened V by 2 bases and J by 5 bases, and 19 bases separated the two germline ends. Germline V gives CDR1 SNHLY, CDR2 FYNNEI. This CDR3 has 17 amino acids. This CDR3 is CASSETRLGGSDQPQHF. In DNA form, the CDR3 reads TGTGCCAGCAGTGAAACCCGCCTGGGGGGAAGCGATCAGCCCCAGCATTTT. Looking up the rest from reference TRBV2 and TRBJ1-5 gives the full variable domain: EPEVTQTPSHQVTQMGQEVILRCVPISNHLYFYWYRQILGQKVEFLVSFYNNEISEKSEIFDDQFSVERPDGSNFTLKIRSTKLEDSAMYFCASSETRLGGSDQPQHFGDGTRLSIL.

V is TRBV21-1 and J is TRBJ2-5. TRBV21-1 is a pseudogene locus. This CDR3 has 11 amino acids. The CDR3 loop reads CASSKPETQYF. The CDR3 coding sequence is TGTGCCAGCAGCAAACCAGAGACCCAGTACTTC.

This clonotype was seen repeatedly, ten times or more. V and J are TRBV12-5 and TRBJ1-5, with TRBD1 as a possible D gene (6 bases). The V gene lost 6 bases and the J gene lost 7 bases, with 13 bases spanning the gap. This CDR3 has 13 residues. Per the germline V gene, CDR1 is LGHNT and CDR2 is FRNRAP. CDR3 amino acids: CASGTGGQQPQHF. CDR3 coding DNA: TGTGCTAGTGGGACCGGGGGCCAGCAGCCCCAGCATTTT.

The V gene is TRBV27, the J gene TRBJ2-1; no clear D gene. CDR1 and CDR2 (germline): MNHEY, SMNVEV (reference sequence). This CDR3 is built from 12 residues. Deletions cut 6 bases from V and 8 bases from J, with 11 bases between. DNA of the CDR3: TGTGCCAGCAGGGGCGGAGAGTATGAGCAGTTCTTC. Its translation is CASRGGEYEQFF.

This clonotype was found a few times. The V and J genes are TRBV20-1 and TRBJ2-1; 9 nucleotides match TRBD2. This CDR3 has 13 residues. V was clipped by 8 bases and J by 5 bases; unmatched bases: 7. Germline CDR1 reads DFQATT; CDR2 reads SNEGSKA (reference sequence). CDR3 nucleotides: TGCAGTTTCCTAGCGGGAACCAACAATGAGCAGTTCTTC. Its protein product is CSFLAGTNNEQFF.

On this clonotype itself: A single base separates this from a much larger clone, so it may be a read error. This chain links TRBV9 with TRBJ2-3; unclear D gene. The germline V gene has CDR1 SGDLS and CDR2 YYNGEE. V lost 2 bases, J lost 4 bases, and 8 bases lay in between. This CDR3 has 13 residues. The CDR3 reads CASSVVISDTQYF. The DNA for the CDR3 is TGTGCCAGCAGCGTTGTTATCTCAGATACGCAGTATTTT. Supplemented by reference TRBV9 and TRBJ2-3, the full variable domain reads DSGVTQTPKHLITATGQRVTLRCSPRSGDLSVYWYQQSLDQGLQFLIQYYNGEERAKGNILERFSAQQFPDLHSELNLSSLELGDSALYFCASSVVISDTQYFGPGTRLTVL.

The V gene is TRBV20-1, the J gene TRBJ2-1, with TRBD2 as a possible D gene (6 bases). V gave up 1 base and J gave up 7 bases, with 11 bases separating them. This CDR3 region has 13 residues. CDR1 is DFQATT and CDR2 is SNEGSKA in the germline V gene (reference sequence). CDR3 in amino acids: CSARAEGGNEQFF. The DNA of the CDR3 is TGCAGTGCTAGAGCGGAGGGAGGTAATGAGCAGTTCTTC.

V gene TRBV12-5 combines with J gene TRBJ2-1; D is uncertain. Trimming left V 0 bases short and J 8 bases short, with 11 bases between. The CDR3 consists of 14 residues. Per germline, CDR1 LGHNT and CDR2 FRNRAP. CDR3 sequence reads: CASGLVRPEDEQFF. CDR3 nucleotides: TGTGCTAGTGGTTTGGTACGACCCGAGGATGAGCAGTTCTTC.